This is a list of T cell receptor beta chains from one sample in a study of shared clonotypes between healthy human individuals. Libraries were prepared by immunoSEQ multiplex PCR; TCRdb keeps only in-frame clonotypes and omits some of them. The table lists about 700,000 clones, about 91% of them singletons, with 24% in the top ten. The source material was naive CD8+ T cells sorted from blood. The source of these receptors is a man aged 25-40 years in good health. The CDR3 runs from the conserved cysteine through the conserved F or W. The D gene is left open where the match is weak. The size field is filled for only some rows; it gives once, few, many or a size class.

NA | NA | TRBJ2-7 | TRBV14 | TGTGCCAGCAGCCAAGGAGAGGTTGGGGGCGTCTACGAGCAGTACTTC | CASSQGEVGGVYEQYF
NA | NA | TRBJ2-1 | TRBV9 | TGTGCCAGCAGCTTTAGGGGTCGGCAGTTCTTC | CASSFRGRQFF
TRBD2 | NA | TRBJ2-1 | TRBV11-2 | TGTGCCAGCAGCTTAGTGTCTAGCGGGAACAATGAGCAGTTCTTC | CASSLVSSGNNEQFF
TRBD1 | NA | TRBJ2-7 | TRBV29-1 | TGCAGCGTTGAATCTCCACCGGGACAGGGGAACGAGCAGTACTTC | CSVESPPGQGNEQYF
TRBD2 | few | TRBJ2-7 | TRBV4-1 | TGCGCCAGCAGCCAAGGATCCAATCTAGCGGCCTACGAGCAGTACTTC | CASSQGSNLAAYEQYF
TRBD2 | NA | TRBJ2-7 | TRBV27 | TGTGCCAGCAGTTCAATGACTAGCGGAGGGGTAACCTACGAGCAGTACTTC | CASSSMTSGGVTYEQYF
NA | NA | TRBJ2-1 | TRBV5-4 | TGTGCCAGCAGCTTGCGTCGGAGCTCCTACAATGAGCAGTTCTTC | CASSLRRSSYNEQFF
NA | NA | TRBJ2-7 | TRBV2 | TGTGCCAGCAGAGAAAGGACGATGAGCTCCTACGAGCAGTACTTC | CASRERTMSSYEQYF
TRBD1 | few | TRBJ1-1 | TRBV14 | TGTGCCAGCAGCCCTTCGGACAGGTCGTACACTGAAGCTTTCTTT | CASSPSDRSYTEAFF
NA | NA | TRBJ2-1 | TRBV7-2 | TGTGCCAGCAGCCCCGGGTTGGGGCAGGGTGAGGGTGAGCAGTTCTTC | CASSPGLGQGEGEQFF